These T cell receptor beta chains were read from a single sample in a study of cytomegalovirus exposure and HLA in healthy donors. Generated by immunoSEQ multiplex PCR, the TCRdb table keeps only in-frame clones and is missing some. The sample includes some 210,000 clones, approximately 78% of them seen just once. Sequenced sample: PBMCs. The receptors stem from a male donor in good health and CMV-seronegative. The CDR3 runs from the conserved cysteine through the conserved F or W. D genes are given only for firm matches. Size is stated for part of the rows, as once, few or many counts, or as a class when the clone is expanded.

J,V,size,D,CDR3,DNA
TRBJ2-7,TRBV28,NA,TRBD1,CASIQTGGEQYF,TGTGCCAGCATTCAGACAGGGGGCGAGCAGTACTTC
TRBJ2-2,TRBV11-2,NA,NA,CASSWQGSGGELFF,TGTGCCAGCAGCTGGCAGGGCTCTGGCGGGGAGCTGTTTTTT
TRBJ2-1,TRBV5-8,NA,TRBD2,CASTFFSGRINEQFF,TGTGCCAGCACTTTCTTTAGCGGGAGAATCAATGAGCAGTTCTTC
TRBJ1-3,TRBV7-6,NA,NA,CASSLARTSSGNTIYF,TGTGCCAGCAGCTTAGCAAGAACTAGCTCTGGAAACACCATATATTTT
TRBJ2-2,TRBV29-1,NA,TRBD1,CSVGGTGMAGELFF,TGCAGCGTTGGGGGGACAGGGATGGCCGGGGAGCTGTTTTTT
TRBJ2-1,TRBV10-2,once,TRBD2,CASSVSGGQQFF,TGCGCCAGCAGTGTTAGCGGGGGACAGCAGTTCTTC
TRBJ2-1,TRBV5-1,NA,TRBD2,CASRKTSGPTYNEQFF,TGCGCCAGCAGGAAAACTAGCGGGCCGACCTACAATGAGCAGTTCTTC
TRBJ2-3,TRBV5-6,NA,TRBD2,CASSPGTSGLGGGDTQYF,TGTGCCAGCAGCCCAGGGACTAGCGGCCTTGGCGGGGGTGATACGCAGTATTTT
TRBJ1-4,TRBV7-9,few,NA,CASSSESEKLFF,TGTGCCAGCAGCTCCGAGAGTGAAAAACTGTTTTTT
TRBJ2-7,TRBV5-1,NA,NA,CASSLAGVYEQYF,TGCGCCAGCAGCTTAGCCGGGGTCTACGAGCAGTACTTC
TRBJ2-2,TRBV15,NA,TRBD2,CATSRENNGLVLTGELFF,TGTGCCACCAGCAGAGAAAACAACGGACTAGTGTTGACCGGGGAGCTGTTTTTT
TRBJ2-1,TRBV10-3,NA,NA,CATLRDNEQFF,TGTGCCACGTTAAGAGACAATGAGCAGTTCTTC
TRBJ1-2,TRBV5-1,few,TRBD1,CASSLEWDRANYGYTF,TGCGCCAGCAGCTTGGAGTGGGACAGAGCTAACTATGGCTACACCTTC
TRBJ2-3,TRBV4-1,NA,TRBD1,CASSQPSSGTGITDTQYF,TGCGCCAGCAGCCAACCGAGCTCCGGGACAGGGATCACAGATACGCAGTATTTT
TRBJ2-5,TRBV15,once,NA,CATSPEVRIEQYF,TGTGCCACCAGCCCGGAGGTCAGGATTGAGCAGTACTTC
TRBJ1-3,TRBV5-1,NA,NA,CASSLSRESIYF,TGCGCCAGCAGCTTATCCCGGGAATCCATATATTTT
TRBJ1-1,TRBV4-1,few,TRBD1,CASSRGQGSTEAFF,TGCGCCAGCAGCCGAGGACAGGGGAGTACTGAAGCTTTCTTT
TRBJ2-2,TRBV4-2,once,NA,CASTQGGASGELFF,TGTGCCAGCACACAAGGGGGGGCCTCCGGGGAGCTGTTTTTT
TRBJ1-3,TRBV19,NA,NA,CASSLLAGLHSGNTIYF,TGTGCCAGTAGCCTTCTAGCGGGGCTTCACTCTGGAAACACCATATATTTT
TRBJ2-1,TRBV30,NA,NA,CALGSGAYNEQFF,TGTGCCCTGGGGAGCGGAGCCTACAATGAGCAGTTCTTC
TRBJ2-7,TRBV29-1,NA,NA,CSEERDIYYEQYF,TGCAGCGAGGAGCGGGACATTTACTACGAGCAGTACTTC
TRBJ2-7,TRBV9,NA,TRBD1,CASSRQGSYEQYF,TGTGCCAGCAGCCGACAGGGATCCTACGAGCAGTACTTC
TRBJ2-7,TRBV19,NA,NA,CASSPSPTTTRQYF,TGTGCCAGTAGTCCCTCTCCCACTACTACGAGACAGTACTTC